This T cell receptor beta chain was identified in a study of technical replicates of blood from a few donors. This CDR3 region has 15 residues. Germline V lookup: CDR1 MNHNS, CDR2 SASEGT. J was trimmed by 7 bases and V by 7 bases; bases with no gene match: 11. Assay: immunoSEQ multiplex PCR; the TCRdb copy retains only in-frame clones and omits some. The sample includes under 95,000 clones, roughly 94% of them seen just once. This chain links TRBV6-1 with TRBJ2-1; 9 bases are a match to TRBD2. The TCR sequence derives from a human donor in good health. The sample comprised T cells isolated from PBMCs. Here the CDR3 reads CASNWLAGELNEQFF. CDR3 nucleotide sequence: TGTGCCAGCAATTGGTTAGCGGGAGAGCTGAATGAGCAGTTCTTC.